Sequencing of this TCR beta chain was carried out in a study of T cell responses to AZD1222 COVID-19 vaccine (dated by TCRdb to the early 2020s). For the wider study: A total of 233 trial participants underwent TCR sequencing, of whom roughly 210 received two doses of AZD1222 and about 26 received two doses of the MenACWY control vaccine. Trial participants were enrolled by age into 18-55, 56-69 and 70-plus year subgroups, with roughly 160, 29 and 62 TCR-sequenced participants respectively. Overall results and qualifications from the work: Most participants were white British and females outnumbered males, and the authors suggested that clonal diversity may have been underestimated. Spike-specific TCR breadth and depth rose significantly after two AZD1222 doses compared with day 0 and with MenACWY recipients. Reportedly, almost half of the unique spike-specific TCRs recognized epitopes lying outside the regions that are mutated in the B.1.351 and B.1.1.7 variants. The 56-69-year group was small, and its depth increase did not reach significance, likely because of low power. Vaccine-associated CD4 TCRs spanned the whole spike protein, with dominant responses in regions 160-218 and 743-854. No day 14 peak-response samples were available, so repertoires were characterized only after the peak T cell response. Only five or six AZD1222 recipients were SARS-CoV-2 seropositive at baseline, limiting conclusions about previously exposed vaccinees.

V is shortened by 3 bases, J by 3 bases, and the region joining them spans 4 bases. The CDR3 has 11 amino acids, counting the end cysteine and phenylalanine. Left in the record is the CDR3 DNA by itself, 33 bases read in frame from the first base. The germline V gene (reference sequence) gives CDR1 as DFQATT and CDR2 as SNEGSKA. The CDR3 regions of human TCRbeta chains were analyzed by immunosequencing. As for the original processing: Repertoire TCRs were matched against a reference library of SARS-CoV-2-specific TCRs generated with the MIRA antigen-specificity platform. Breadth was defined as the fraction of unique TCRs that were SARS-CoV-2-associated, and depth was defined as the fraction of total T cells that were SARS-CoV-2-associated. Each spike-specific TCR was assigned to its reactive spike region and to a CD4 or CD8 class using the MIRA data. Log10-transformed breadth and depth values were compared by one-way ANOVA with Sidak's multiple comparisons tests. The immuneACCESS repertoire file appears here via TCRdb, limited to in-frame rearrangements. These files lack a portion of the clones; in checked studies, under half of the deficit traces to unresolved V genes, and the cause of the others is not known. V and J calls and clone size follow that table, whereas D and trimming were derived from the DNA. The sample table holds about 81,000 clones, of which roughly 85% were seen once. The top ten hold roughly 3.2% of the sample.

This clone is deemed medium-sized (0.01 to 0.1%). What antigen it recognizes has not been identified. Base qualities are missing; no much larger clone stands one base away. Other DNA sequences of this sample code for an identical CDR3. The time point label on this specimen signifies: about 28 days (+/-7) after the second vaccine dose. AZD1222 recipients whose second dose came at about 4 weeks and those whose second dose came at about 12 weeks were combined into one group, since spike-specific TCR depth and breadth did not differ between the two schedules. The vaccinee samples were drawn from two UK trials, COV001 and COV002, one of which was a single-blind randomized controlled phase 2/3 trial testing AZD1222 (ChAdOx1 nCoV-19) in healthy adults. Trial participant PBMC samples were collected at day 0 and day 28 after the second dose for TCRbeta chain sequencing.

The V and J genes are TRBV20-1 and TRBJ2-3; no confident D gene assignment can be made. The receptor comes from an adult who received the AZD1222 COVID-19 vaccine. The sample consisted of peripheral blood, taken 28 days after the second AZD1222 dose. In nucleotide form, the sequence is TGCAGTGCTAGGGGGACAGATACGCAGTATTTT. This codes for CSARGTDTQYF.